What follows are 15 T cell receptor beta chains derived from one specimen sequenced in a study of memory CD4+ T cells and cytomegalovirus serostatus. The sort gate was single viable CD3+CD4+CD8-CD45RO+ cells for memory CD4+ T cells. Profiling relied on immunoSEQ multiplex PCR, and the TCRdb table lists in-frame clones only, not all of them. The table has about 58,000 clones, more than 70% seen once. Sequenced sample: memory CD4+ T cells from blood. The receptors were sampled from an adult in good health and CMV-seronegative. Some clones in this sample may be carry-over from other donors' samples.

The J gene is TRBJ1-4, the V gene TRBV5-6; 7 nucleotides align to TRBD1. CDR1 and CDR2 from the germline V gene are SGHDT and YYEEEE. The CDR3 is 15 residues long. V gave up 2 bases and J gave up 5 bases; unmatched junction bases: 6. CDR3 region: CASSLGGTDNEKLFF. The CDR3 nucleotides read TGTGCCAGCAGCTTAGGCGGGACAGACAATGAAAAACTGTTTTTT. Full variable domain (rest looked up from reference TRBV5-6 and TRBJ1-4): DAGVTQSPTHLIKTRGQQVTLRCSPKSGHDTVSWYQQALGQGPQFIFQYYEEEERQRGNFPDRFSGHQFPNYSSELNVNALLLGDSALYLCASSLGGTDNEKLFFGSGTQLSVL.

The rearrangement uses TRBV28 and TRBJ1-5; 8 nucleotides align to TRBD1. Germline V gene lookup returns CDR1 MDHEN and CDR2 SYDVKM. CDR3 size: 18 residues. V lost 0 bases and J lost 3; bases outside the gene matches: 10. The CDR3 loop reads CASSLWKQGATANQPQHF. DNA of the CDR3: TGTGCCAGCAGTTTATGGAAGCAGGGGGCGACGGCCAATCAGCCCCAGCATTTT.

The chain combines TRBV7-2 with TRBJ1-2; D might be TRBD1 (6 bases). The length of the CDR3 is 15 residues. V was shortened by 1 base and J by 4 bases, with 13 bases between the two germline ends. Germline V gene sequence: CDR1 SGHTA, CDR2 FQGNSA. CDR3 in DNA: TGTGCCAGCAGCTTAGGGTCAGGGGCCTCCTATGGCTACACCTTC. Translated, it gives CASSLGSGASYGYTF.

V is TRBV10-3 and J is TRBJ2-5; D not certain. This CDR3 contains 11 residues. Germline CDR1 reads ENHRY; CDR2 reads SYGVKD. The V gene lost 10 bases and the J gene lost 5 bases, with 11 bases spanning the gap. CDR3 amino acids: CATMSGETQYF. The CDR3 DNA reads as TGTGCCACCATGTCCGGGGAGACCCAGTACTTC.

The V and J genes are TRBV4-1 and TRBJ2-4, with D unclear. Germline loops: CDR1 MGHRA, CDR2 YSYEKL. This CDR3 spans 20 amino acids. V lost 0 bases and J lost 7, with 28 bases in between. Here the CDR3 reads CASSQEVQALGYGHKNIQYF. The CDR3 DNA reads as TGCGCCAGCAGCCAAGAAGTTCAGGCTCTCGGCTACGGCCACAAGAACATTCAGTACTTC.

The chain is built from TRBV5-4 and TRBJ1-1; D unresolved. The length of the CDR3 is 17 residues. Germline V gives CDR1 SGHNT, CDR2 YYREEE (reference sequence). V lost 3 bases to trimming and J lost 0 bases, with 18 bases between them. The CDR3 nucleotides read TGTGCCAGCAGCTCGAACCGGCCTACCCAAGTGAACACTGAAGCTTTCTTT. Protein product: CASSSNRPTQVNTEAFF.

The chain uses TRBV11-2 and TRBJ1-2; 9 nucleotides align to TRBD1. Germline values: CDR1 SGHAT, CDR2 FQNNGV. This CDR3 spans 14 amino acids. Trimming at V came to 5 bases and at J to 2 bases, leaving 3 bases not matched to a gene. Here the CDR3 DNA reads TGTGCCAGCAGCCGAGGACAGGGGAACTATGGCTACACCTTC. It translates to CASSRGQGNYGYTF.

The rearrangement links TRBV7-8 to TRBJ2-7; 9 bases line up with TRBD2. Germline loops: CDR1 SGHVS, CDR2 FQNEAQ. This CDR3 contains 15 residues. Unmatched junction bases numbered 3, after V lost 1 base and J lost 2 bases. The CDR3 bases are TGTGCCAGCAGCTTAGTAAGCGGGAGGACCTACGAGCAGTACTTC. Its protein is CASSLVSGRTYEQYF. The full variable domain, in which reference TRBV7-8 and TRBJ2-7 provide the parts outside the CDR3, is GAGVSQSPRYKVAKRGQDVALRCDPISGHVSLFWYQQALGQGPEFLTYFQNEAQLDKSGLPSDRFFAERPEGSVSTLKIQRTQQEDSAVYLCASSLVSGRTYEQYFGPGTRLTVT.

In DNA form, the CDR3 reads TGTGCCAGTAGCCTTGCGGGGGGGTGGGAGACCCAGTACTTC. Its protein product is CASSLAGGWETQYF. J is TRBJ2-5 and V is TRBV19; 9 nucleotides match TRBD2. Germline V gene sequence: CDR1 LNHDA, CDR2 SQIVND (reference sequence). The V and J ends lost 6 bases and 5 bases, in that order; junction bases with no gene match: 7. The CDR3 has 14 amino acids.

In nucleotides, the CDR3 is TGTGCCAGCAGTGATCTTGGACAGGGGGCTGGGTACACTGAAGCTTTCTTT. It translates to CASSDLGQGAGYTEAFF. The chain has TRBV6-1 and TRBJ1-1; TRBD1 aligns across 11 bases. V lost 3 bases, J lost 3 bases, and 9 bases stayed unmatched. CDR3 length: 17 residues. CDR1 MNHNS and CDR2 SASEGT come from the germline V gene.

This clone has just a few counts. The V gene is TRBV5-1, the J gene TRBJ2-7; TRBD2 aligns across 9 bases. The germline V gene has CDR1 SGHRS and CDR2 YFSETQ. V was pared by 1 base and J by 2 bases, with 10 bases of the junction left unmatched. CDR3 length equals 17 residues. CDR3 amino acids: CASSLLGSGRVTYEQYF. CDR3 nucleotide sequence: TGCGCCAGCAGCTTGTTGGGTAGCGGGAGAGTTACCTACGAGCAGTACTTC.

The gene calls are TRBV5-1 and TRBJ2-4; the match to TRBD1 covers 7 bases. Unmatched junction bases numbered 14, after V lost 4 bases and J lost 1 base. The CDR3 contains 18 residues. Germline CDR1 SGHRS, CDR2 YFSETQ. Written as DNA, the CDR3 is TGCGCCAGCAGCGCCGAGGGACAGCTTAGAGGGGCCAAAAACATTCAGTACTTC. The encoded protein is CASSAEGQLRGAKNIQYF.

The genes are TRBV5-4 and TRBJ1-1; 7 bases match TRBD1. The junction had 11 bases not matched to a gene; V was cut back by 5 bases and J by 7 bases. From germline, CDR1 is SGHNT and CDR2 YYREEE (reference sequence). CDR3 length: 14 amino acids. CDR3 DNA: TGTGCCAGCAGTCGAAGACAGGGCCTCAATGAAGCTTTCTTT. Translating it yields CASSRRQGLNEAFF.

The CDR3 DNA is TGTGCCAGCAGTCAAGGGGGCAATGAGCAGTTCTTC. Translated: CASSQGGNEQFF. J is TRBJ2-1 and V is TRBV27, with a possible D match to TRBD1 (6 bases). The CDR3 has 12 residues. The ends were cut back, 5 bases at V and 6 bases at J, with 8 bases in the middle. The germline V gene encodes CDR1 MNHEY and CDR2 SMNVEV (reference sequence).

This rearrangement joins TRBV7-2 to TRBJ2-7, with 11 bases lining up with TRBD2. Trimming removed 4 bases from V and 9 bases from J; junction bases left unmatched: 11. CDR1 SGHTA and CDR2 FQGNSA come from the germline V gene. This CDR3 spans 15 amino acids. CDR3 residues: CASSSSLAGAGGQYF. In nucleotides, the CDR3 is TGTGCCAGCAGCTCCTCACTAGCGGGGGCCGGCGGGCAGTACTTC.